A selection of T cell receptor beta chains follows, all from one sample in a study of blood T cell repertoires in COVID-19. Measured with immunoSEQ multiplex PCR; TCRdb has only the in-frame clones, and not every one. The sample has approximately 300,000 clones; about 84% are singletons. The sample taken for sequencing was peripheral blood. The origin of the receptors is a woman in her forties or fifties with acute or convalescent COVID-19. Each CDR3 is given with its conserved first and last residue. D genes are given only for firm matches. Some rows have no size entry. The others give once, few or many, or a class for an expanded clone.

size: .
V: TRBV6-1
J: TRBJ1-6
D: .
CDR3: CASSELRSSSPLHF
DNA: TGTGCCAGCAGTGAACTCAGGTCGAGTTCACCCCTCCACTTT

size: .
V: TRBV7-3
J: TRBJ2-1
D: .
CDR3: CASSSQTRAEQFF
DNA: TGTGCCAGCAGCTCCCAGACTCGAGCGGAGCAGTTCTTC

size: .
V: TRBV5-1
J: TRBJ1-2
D: TRBD1
CDR3: CASSLGWGQGVYGYTF
DNA: TGCGCCAGCAGCTTGGGTTGGGGACAGGGCGTCTATGGCTACACCTTC

size: .
V: TRBV27
J: TRBJ1-4
D: TRBD1
CDR3: CASSLLPGQGIGEKLFF
DNA: TGTGCCAGCAGTTTATTGCCGGGACAGGGGATAGGTGAAAAACTGTTTTTT

size: .
V: TRBV7-3
J: TRBJ2-3
D: .
CDR3: CASSPTPFSTDTQYF
DNA: TGTGCCAGCAGCCCCACTCCCTTCAGCACAGATACGCAGTATTTT

size: .
V: TRBV27
J: TRBJ1-1
D: .
CDR3: CACGGRNTEAFF
DNA: TGTGCCTGCGGGGGGCGGAACACTGAAGCTTTCTTT

size: .
V: TRBV19
J: TRBJ1-2
D: .
CDR3: CAKLAGLRGYTF
DNA: TGTGCCAAACTAGCAGGGTTACGAGGCTACACCTTC

size: .
V: TRBV10-1
J: TRBJ2-7
D: TRBD1
CDR3: CASSGRDRSYEQYF
DNA: TGCGCCAGCAGTGGTCGGGACAGGAGCTACGAGCAGTACTTC

size: .
V: TRBV27
J: TRBJ2-7
D: TRBD2
CDR3: CASSLGRLAGGLYSYEQYF
DNA: TGTGCCAGCAGTTTAGGACGGCTGGCGGGAGGGCTATACTCCTACGAGCAGTACTTC

size: .
V: TRBV29-1
J: TRBJ1-1
D: TRBD1
CDR3: CSVSLGQDDTEAFF
DNA: TGCAGCGTTTCATTGGGACAGGACGACACTGAAGCTTTCTTT

size: .
V: TRBV13
J: TRBJ2-1
D: TRBD2
CDR3: CASSTFTSGTYNEQFF
DNA: TGTGCCAGCAGCACCTTTACTAGCGGGACCTACAATGAGCAGTTCTTC

size: .
V: TRBV7-9
J: TRBJ1-5
D: .
CDR3: CASSPWDTNQPQHF
DNA: TGTGCCAGCAGCCCCTGGGACACCAATCAGCCCCAGCATTTT

size: few
V: TRBV24-1
J: TRBJ2-1
D: TRBD2
CDR3: CATSDSLGTSGRAEFF
DNA: TGTGCCACCAGTGACTCCCTTGGGACTAGCGGGAGGGCCGAGTTCTTC

size: .
V: TRBV28
J: TRBJ2-3
D: TRBD2
CDR3: CASGAGGRSDTQYF
DNA: TGTGCCAGCGGGGCCGGCGGGAGGTCAGATACGCAGTATTTT

size: .
V: TRBV18
J: TRBJ2-5
D: TRBD1
CDR3: CASSPGQGAIVETQYF
DNA: TGTGCCAGCTCACCAGGACAGGGGGCCATCGTAGAGACCCAGTACTTC

size: .
V: TRBV24-1
J: TRBJ2-7
D: TRBD2
CDR3: CATSDSPSGSHEQYF
DNA: TGTGCCACCAGTGATTCCCCTAGCGGGAGTCACGAGCAGTACTTC

size: .
V: TRBV20-1
J: TRBJ2-3
D: .
CDR3: CSARPADTQYF
DNA: TGCAGTGCTCGTCCGGCAGATACGCAGTATTTT

size: .
V: TRBV1
J: TRBJ2-1
D: .
CDR3: CTSSQDPGSYNEQFF
DNA: TGCACCAGCAGCCAAGATCCCGGGTCGTACAATGAGCAGTTCTTC

size: .
V: TRBV7-9
J: TRBJ2-7
D: TRBD1
CDR3: CASSSRGLYEQYF
DNA: TGTGCCAGCAGCTCCAGGGGGCTCTACGAGCAGTACTTC

size: few
V: TRBV5-5
J: TRBJ1-6
D: .
CDR3: CASSPTPRTAPRNSPLHF
DNA: TGTGCCAGCAGCCCGACCCCCCGCACGGCGCCGAGGAATTCACCCCTCCACTTT

size: .
V: TRBV28
J: TRBJ1-4
D: TRBD1
CDR3: CATSLYPGSGGTNEKLFF
DNA: TGTGCCACTTCACTTTATCCCGGTTCAGGGGGCACTAATGAAAAACTGTTTTTT

size: once
V: TRBV10-3
J: TRBJ2-7
D: TRBD1
CDR3: CAISGTGLTYEQYF
DNA: TGTGCCATCAGTGGGACAGGCCTTACCTACGAGCAGTACTTC

size: few
V: TRBV7-3
J: TRBJ2-3
D: .
CDR3: CASSFSRADTQYF
DNA: TGTGCCAGCAGCTTTTCCCGCGCAGATACGCAGTATTTT

size: .
V: TRBV9
J: TRBJ2-7
D: .
CDR3: CASSVVSGTYEQYF
DNA: TGTGCCAGCAGCGTAGTATCGGGGACCTACGAGCAGTACTTC

size: .
V: TRBV2
J: TRBJ2-7
D: .
CDR3: CASRNTGGPREQYF
DNA: TGTGCCAGCAGGAATACCGGCGGGCCCAGGGAGCAGTACTTC

size: .
V: TRBV30
J: TRBJ2-7
D: .
CDR3: CASLLESYEQYF
DNA: TGTGCCTCTTTACTAGAGTCCTACGAGCAGTACTTC

size: .
V: TRBV2
J: TRBJ2-2
D: .
CDR3: CASSKLEETGELFF
DNA: TGTGCCAGCAGTAAATTAGAGGAGACCGGGGAGCTGTTTTTT

size: .
V: TRBV7-2
J: TRBJ2-2
D: .
CDR3: CASSPRTGELFF
DNA: TGTGCCAGCAGCCCTAGAACCGGGGAGCTGTTTTTT

size: .
V: TRBV19
J: TRBJ2-5
D: TRBD1
CDR3: CASGDSAQETQYF
DNA: TGTGCCAGTGGGGACAGCGCCCAGGAGACCCAGTACTTC

size: once
V: TRBV28
J: TRBJ2-7
D: .
CDR3: CASSPGTGYREQYF
DNA: TGTGCCAGCAGTCCCGGGACTGGTTATAGGGAGCAGTACTTC

size: .
V: TRBV6-2/TRBV6-3
J: TRBJ2-2
D: TRBD2
CDR3: CASSYSFTSGTGELFF
DNA: TGTGCCAGCAGTTACTCTTTTACTAGCGGTACCGGGGAGCTGTTTTTT

size: .
V: TRBV13
J: TRBJ2-3
D: TRBD2
CDR3: CASSWDGTRVGDTQYF
DNA: TGTGCCAGCAGCTGGGACGGGACTAGAGTCGGAGATACGCAGTATTTT

size: .
V: TRBV5-1
J: TRBJ2-7
D: .
CDR3: CASSLVGLDNYEQYF
DNA: TGCGCCAGCAGCTTGGTGGGCCTGGACAACTACGAGCAGTACTTC

size: few
V: TRBV2
J: TRBJ1-2
D: .
CDR3: CASSPGHSTNYGYTF
DNA: TGTGCCAGCAGTCCAGGACATTCGACTAACTATGGCTACACCTTC

size: .
V: TRBV6-6
J: TRBJ1-3
D: .
CDR3: CASRRQARSGNTIYF
DNA: TGTGCCAGCAGGCGACAGGCCAGGTCTGGAAACACCATATATTTT

size: .
V: TRBV18
J: TRBJ2-7
D: .
CDR3: CASSRESRYEQYF
DNA: TGTGCCAGCTCACGGGAGAGTCGCTACGAGCAGTACTTC

size: .
V: TRBV6-7
J: TRBJ2-3
D: TRBD2
CDR3: CASSSSTSGRADTQYF
DNA: TGTGCCAGCAGTTCTTCCACTAGCGGGAGGGCAGATACGCAGTATTTT

size: .
V: TRBV30
J: TRBJ2-1
D: TRBD1
CDR3: CAWLTGGNEQFF
DNA: TGTGCCTGGCTGACAGGGGGCAATGAGCAGTTCTTC

size: .
V: TRBV30
J: TRBJ1-6
D: .
CDR3: CAWSVPHREYNSPLHF
DNA: TGTGCCTGGAGTGTACCCCACAGGGAGTATAATTCACCCCTCCACTTT

size: .
V: TRBV2
J: TRBJ1-5
D: .
CDR3: CASSEEGPGNQPQHF
DNA: TGTGCCAGCAGTGAAGAGGGGCCGGGCAATCAGCCCCAGCATTTT

size: .
V: TRBV27
J: TRBJ1-5
D: .
CDR3: CASSSGEFNQPQHF
DNA: TGTGCCAGCAGTTCAGGGGAGTTCAATCAGCCCCAGCATTTT

size: .
V: TRBV27
J: TRBJ2-1
D: .
CDR3: CASSSAALKEPYNEQFF
DNA: TGTGCCAGCAGTTCCGCGGCCCTGAAGGAGCCCTACAATGAGCAGTTCTTC

size: .
V: TRBV7-2
J: TRBJ1-2
D: .
CDR3: CASSLLSAVGGYTF
DNA: TGTGCCAGCAGCTTATTATCAGCGGTTGGTGGCTACACCTTC

size: .
V: TRBV21-1
J: TRBJ2-7
D: .
CDR3: CASSKANTSGSRSYEQYF
DNA: TGTGCCAGCAGCAAAGCGAACACTAGCGGGAGTAGGTCCTACGAGCAGTACTTC

size: .
V: TRBV4-1
J: TRBJ2-3
D: .
CDR3: CASSQDSGRFSTDTQYF
DNA: TGCGCCAGCAGCCAAGATAGCGGCCGATTTAGCACAGATACGCAGTATTTT

size: few
V: TRBV29-1
J: TRBJ2-7
D: TRBD1
CDR3: CSVLSRDSTYEQYF
DNA: TGCAGCGTTCTCAGTAGGGACAGCACCTACGAGCAGTACTTC

size: .
V: TRBV4-1
J: TRBJ1-2
D: .
CDR3: CASGGRGLLDYGYTF
DNA: TGCGCCAGCGGGGGAAGGGGACTGCTGGACTATGGCTACACCTTC

size: .
V: TRBV27
J: TRBJ2-3
D: TRBD2
CDR3: CASRYSGRASSDTQYF
DNA: TGTGCCAGCAGGTATAGCGGGAGGGCATCCTCAGATACGCAGTATTTT

size: once
V: TRBV4-1
J: TRBJ2-1
D: TRBD2
CDR3: CASSRDSGRGNEQFF
DNA: TGCGCCAGCAGCCGTGATAGCGGGAGGGGCAATGAGCAGTTCTTC

size: .
V: TRBV27
J: TRBJ1-3
D: .
CDR3: CASSLSGREAGNTIYF
DNA: TGTGCCAGCAGTTTATCGGGGAGGGAGGCTGGAAACACCATATATTTT

size: .
V: TRBV3-1/TRBV3-2
J: TRBJ1-3
D: .
CDR3: CASSHRDGGSGNTIYF
DNA: TGTGCCAGCAGCCACAGGGACGGGGGCTCTGGAAACACCATATATTTT

size: .
V: TRBV30
J: TRBJ2-4
D: .
CDR3: CAWSDGGAGANIQYF
DNA: TGTGCCTGGAGTGATGGGGGAGCAGGGGCAAACATTCAGTACTTC

size: .
V: TRBV6-2/TRBV6-3
J: TRBJ2-1
D: TRBD2
CDR3: CASSYLAENYNEQFF
DNA: TGTGCCAGCAGTTACCTAGCGGAGAACTACAATGAGCAGTTCTTC

size: once
V: TRBV19
J: TRBJ1-1
D: .
CDR3: CASSRGGGRTEAFF
DNA: TGTGCCAGTAGTAGAGGGGGAGGGAGGACTGAAGCTTTCTTT

size: .
V: TRBV7-2
J: TRBJ1-3
D: .
CDR3: CASSQGQVSGNTIYF
DNA: TGTGCCAGCAGCCAGGGCCAGGTCTCTGGAAACACCATATATTTT

size: .
V: TRBV2
J: TRBJ2-7
D: TRBD1
CDR3: CASRIKTGGGEQYF
DNA: TGTGCCAGCAGGATAAAGACAGGGGGCGGCGAGCAGTACTTC

size: .
V: TRBV11-3
J: TRBJ1-3
D: .
CDR3: CASSPTGQKGNTIYF
DNA: TGTGCCAGCAGCCCGACCGGACAGAAGGGAAACACCATATATTTT

size: .
V: TRBV7-9
J: TRBJ2-7
D: TRBD2
CDR3: CASSPRGTSATYEQYF
DNA: TGTGCCAGCAGCCCCCGCGGAACTAGCGCTACCTACGAGCAGTACTTC

size: .
V: TRBV5-8
J: TRBJ2-3
D: TRBD2
CDR3: CASNLLAGGDTQYF
DNA: TGTGCCAGCAACTTACTAGCGGGAGGAGATACGCAGTATTTT